This TCR beta chain was identified during a study of T-cell memory formation after mild COVID-19. Study-wide points: Day 15 to 85 contractors were CD4/CD8 balanced; later expanders leaned CD4+. CD8+ contracting clones occupied EMRA, while CD4+ ones occupied mainly CM and EM.

The CDR3 has 11 residues. V was pared by 5 bases and J by 4 bases, with 3 bases between. TCRdb redid the calling of the 5' RACE reads with MiXCR, one entry per CDR3 protein. This sample has some 440,000 distinct CDR3 sequences; nearly 25% occur once, and the top ten carry 12%. This clonotype was seen ten or more times. Its antigen is as yet unknown. The clonotype originates from an adult woman who had mild COVID-19 (a few samples of this study predate the infection). Cell type and time point are not known. The V gene is TRBV12-3 or TRBV12-4, the J gene TRBJ2-4; D ambiguous. Sequencing was performed on PBMCs or a T cell subset sorted from them (not recorded which). CDR3 region: CASSPKNIQYF. The CDR3 DNA follows: TGTGCCAGCAGTCCAAAAAACATTCAGTACTTC.